The present T cell receptor (beta chain) was sequenced within a study of T-cell reconstitution after alpha-beta-depleted transplantation in children. Overall study results and limits: After transplant, at about two months, alpha-beta T cells were reportedly derived from several hundred expanded graft clones. Certain patients had high TCRbeta diversity at day 60, and it came from recipient T cells and thymic progenitors that survived. Fresh T-cell production supplied most of the T-cell counts and diversity seen one year after transplant.

This clonotype was seen a handful of times. Its antigen is not known. During its preparation, the TCRbeta library received unique molecular identifiers. TCRdb redid the calling of the PCR reads with MiXCR, one entry per CDR3 protein. The sample comprises about 900,000 distinct CDR3 sequences, around 30% of which are singletons, and about 28% rests with the top ten. The input for sequencing was PBMCs, mostly from graft donor cells, taken 360 days after TCRalphabeta/CD19-depleted stem cell transplant. This receptor was taken from a boy in the first two years of life who had a stem cell transplant for SCID, so the T cells may come from the graft donor.

CDR3 protein: CAWSGPGAVSYEQYF. The CDR3 nucleotides are TGTGCCTGGAGTGGCCCAGGGGCTGTCTCCTACGAGCAGTACTTC. The rearrangement joins TRBV30 to TRBJ2-7; TRBD1 is a possible D gene (6 bases). The CDR3 runs 15 residues. V dropped 1 base and J dropped 0 bases, with 13 bases sitting between them. The germline gives CDR1 GTSNPN, CDR2 SVGIG (reference sequence).